The 18 T cell receptor beta chains in this list originate from one sample, sequenced in a study of shared clonotypes between healthy human individuals (dated by TCRdb to 2020 to 2021). Libraries were made using the immunoSEQ multiplex PCR assay. TCRdb mirrors the immuneACCESS table, restricted to in-frame sequences. Some clones are absent from its copies; in checked studies, under half trace to an unresolved V gene, and the reason for the others is unknown. The table for this sample lists 2,100,000 or so clones; approximately 94% of them were counted only once. The top ten clonotypes cover approximately 0.13% of the sample. The sequenced material came from naive CD4+ T cells sorted from blood. What the cell subset or site label conveys for this sample: CD45RA+ positively selected. The origin of the receptors is a man between 18 and 35 years old in good health.

V gene TRBV6-1 combines with J gene TRBJ1-4, with a weak D call TRBD1 (5 bases). V was cut by 6 bases and J by 8 bases, with 19 bases left in between. The CDR3 is made up of 15 amino acids. CDR1 is MNHNS, CDR2 SASEGT, per germline. The CDR3 reads CASSDNGGVGEKLFF. In DNA form, the CDR3 reads TGTGCCAGCAGCGACAATGGGGGAGTCGGAGAAAAACTGTTTTTT.

This clone was observed a few times. V usage is TRBV6-5 and J usage is TRBJ1-6; D not certain. The CDR3 extends over 12 amino acids. Germline lookup yields CDR1 MNHEY and CDR2 SVGAGI. V lost 6 bases to trimming and J lost 9 bases, with 9 bases between them. The CDR3 DNA sequence: TGTGCCAGCAGGAGTTTTGGTTCACCCCTCCACTTT. This sequence encodes CASRSFGSPLHF.

The CDR3 DNA reads as TGTGCCAGCAGCTTATGGGGCCAGGACCAATTCCCCGCGGGCAATGAGCAGTTCTTC. Translation: CASSLWGQDQFPAGNEQFF. The V call is TRBV7-8, the J call TRBJ2-1; the D gene could be TRBD1 or TRBD2 (5 bases each). Germline CDR1 reads SGHVS; CDR2 reads FQNEAQ. Trimming took off 2 bases at V and 6 bases at J, with 26 bases between the two ends. The length of the CDR3 is 19 residues.

This clone was detected only a few times. Other DNA sequences within the sample encode an identical CDR3. The rearrangement links TRBV28 to TRBJ1-2; D may be TRBD1 (5 bases). The CDR3 is made up of 13 amino acids. Trimming removed 3 bases at V and 1 base at J, with 6 bases between. Germline CDR1 reads MDHEN; CDR2 reads SYDVKM. CDR3 in DNA: TGTGCCAGCAGTTTGGGGGTTAACTATGGCTACACCTTC. It specifies CASSLGVNYGYTF.

The gene calls are TRBV6-4 and TRBJ1-2; 10 bases line up with TRBD1. Trimming took 6 bases from V and 6 from J; bases not matched to a gene: 4. This CDR3 has 13 amino acids. Germline lookup yields CDR1 MRHNA and CDR2 SNTAGT. The CDR3 sequence is CASRETGGHGYTF. For the CDR3, the DNA is TGTGCCAGCAGAGAGACAGGGGGCCATGGCTACACCTTC.

This clone appeared once. This sequence joins TRBV7-3 and TRBJ1-2; D remains ambiguous. CDR1 is SGHTA, CDR2 FQGTGA, per germline. The ends were cut back, 1 base at V and 6 bases at J, with 15 bases in the middle. This CDR3 is 15 amino acids long. The CDR3 DNA follows: TGTGCCAGCAGCTTAAGTCGAATAGGGATGGATGGCTACACCTTC. Translated: CASSLSRIGMDGYTF.

V gene TRBV28 combines with J gene TRBJ2-7; a possible D gene is TRBD1 (6 bases). Germline V lookup: CDR1 MDHEN, CDR2 SYDVKM. The CDR3 has 14 residues. The ends were cut back, 3 bases at V and 7 bases at J, with 16 bases in the middle. The CDR3, as DNA: TGTGCCAGCAGTTTGAGGCGGGTACAGGGAGAGCAGTACTTC. This encodes CASSLRRVQGEQYF. The whole variable domain, remainder taken from reference TRBV28 and TRBJ2-7, is DVKVTQSSRYLVKRTGEKVFLECVQDMDHENMFWYRQDPGLGLRLIYFSYDVKMKEKGDIPEGYSVSREKKERFSLILESASTNQTSMYLCASSLRRVQGEQYFGPGTRLTVT.

As to this clone: Different DNA sequences within this sample yield the same CDR3. This chain joins TRBV5-1 and TRBJ2-7, with no clear D. Per germline, CDR1 SGHRS and CDR2 YFSETQ. V lost 0 bases and J lost 4, with 5 bases in between. The CDR3 extends over 12 amino acids. CDR3 sequence (DNA): TGCGCCAGCAGCTTGGGGAATTACGAGCAGTACTTC. Its protein product is CASSLGNYEQYF.

This chain joins TRBV27 and TRBJ2-7; the match to TRBD2 covers 9 bases. V shed 3 bases and J 2 bases; nucleotides not matched to a gene: 23. The CDR3 spans 21 residues. CDR1 and CDR2 from the germline V gene are MNHEY and SMNVEV (reference sequence). The CDR3 region is CASSFRIRASGNSLGPYEQYF. The CDR3 region has the DNA TGTGCCAGCAGTTTTCGGATTCGGGCTAGCGGGAACTCATTAGGGCCCTACGAGCAGTACTTC.

The chain recombines TRBV11-2 with TRBJ2-7, with D perhaps matching TRBD1 (5 bases). V lost 0 bases and J lost 6, with 15 bases in between. CDR1 and CDR2 from the germline V gene are SGHAT and FQNNGV. This CDR3 is 15 amino acids long. CDR3 sequence reads: CASSLDWTRPSEQYF. The DNA of the CDR3 is TGTGCCAGCAGCTTAGATTGGACACGCCCCAGCGAGCAGTACTTC.

V usage is TRBV18 and J usage is TRBJ1-1; D gene uncertain. The V end was cut by 4 bases, the J end by 8 bases, with 11 bases between. The CDR3 consists of 12 residues. Germline CDR1 KGHSH, CDR2 LQKENI. The CDR3 DNA follows: TGTGCCAGCTCACGGCGTAACAACGAAGCTTTCTTT. Its protein is CASSRRNNEAFF.

V usage is TRBV6-5 and J usage is TRBJ2-7; 8 nucleotides line up with TRBD2. V lost 6 bases and J lost 2; bases outside the gene matches: 6. CDR3 length: 14 amino acids. Germline lookup yields CDR1 MNHEY and CDR2 SVGAGI. The CDR3 DNA reads as TGTGCCAGCAGACTAGCGGAGGGAGCCTACGAGCAGTACTTC. Encoded protein: CASRLAEGAYEQYF.

This clone was recorded only once. V gene TRBV11-2 combines with J gene TRBJ2-6; D is possibly TRBD1 (6 bases). The germline gives CDR1 SGHAT, CDR2 FQNNGV. V was shortened by 5 bases and J by 4 bases, with 18 bases between the two germline ends. The CDR3 has 17 amino acids. CDR3 sequence reads: CASSDRDTGWGANVLTF. CDR3 in DNA: TGTGCCAGCAGCGACCGGGACACCGGTTGGGGGGCCAACGTCCTGACTTTC.

J is TRBJ2-2 and V is TRBV5-6, with 11 positions matching TRBD1. The CDR3 sequence is 16 residues long. The germline CDR1 and CDR2 sequences are SGHDT and YYEEEE. V lost 4 bases and J lost 4; bases outside the gene matches: 6. DNA for the CDR3: TGTGCCAGCAGCCCTTCGGGGACAGGGGGCACCGGGGAGCTGTTTTTT. Amino acid sequence: CASSPSGTGGTGELFF.

The chain couples TRBV25-1 to TRBJ1-2, with a possible D match to TRBD1 (5 bases). The germline CDR1 and CDR2 sequences are MGHDK and SYGVNS. This CDR3 has 16 amino acids. Between the trimmed V and J ends, which lost 0 bases and 0 bases, there was a span of 11 bases. CDR3 bases: TGTGCCAGCAGTGAATATAGGGACGGAGCTAACTATGGCTACACCTTC. Translated: CASSEYRDGANYGYTF.

CDR3 in DNA: TGTGCCAGCAGCTTAGTCGGTGGACTAGCGGGAGTTTCCACAGATACGCAGTATTTT. Amino acid sequence: CASSLVGGLAGVSTDTQYF. The V call is TRBV7-2, the J call TRBJ2-3, with 13 bases lining up with TRBD2. The V gene end was trimmed by 1 base and the J gene end by 2 bases; junction bases not matched to a gene: 9. CDR1 and CDR2 (germline): SGHTA, FQGNSA. The CDR3 length is 19 residues.

This sequence joins TRBV4-1 and TRBJ2-2; 11 bases map to TRBD1. The CDR3 contains 15 residues. V was pared by 2 bases and J by 9 bases, with 5 bases of the junction left unmatched. Per germline, CDR1 MGHRA and CDR2 YSYEKL. The CDR3 region has the DNA TGCGCCAGCAGCCAACGGGACAGGGGGGAACGGGAGCTGTTTTTT. Its translation is CASSQRDRGERELFF.

This clone was seen a single time. The chain is built from TRBV2 and TRBJ2-5, with 8 bases aligning to TRBD2. The V gene end was trimmed by 10 bases and the J gene end by 1 base; junction bases not matched to a gene: 5. This CDR3 spans 13 amino acids. Germline loops: CDR1 SNHLY, CDR2 FYNNEI. CDR3 in amino acids: CATRLASQETQYF. For the CDR3, the DNA is TGTGCCACTCGACTAGCGTCCCAAGAGACCCAGTACTTC. Combining the CDR3 with reference TRBV2 and TRBJ2-5 gives the whole variable domain EPEVTQTPSHQVTQMGQEVILRCVPISNHLYFYWYRQILGQKVEFLVSFYNNEISEKSEIFDDQFSVERPDGSNFTLKIRSTKLEDSAMYFCATRLASQETQYFGPGTRLLVL.